Following are 21 T cell receptor beta chains from one sample sequenced in a study of T cell changes during pregnancy in multiple sclerosis. TCRdb's copy holds only in-frame clones and misses some; the assay was immunoSEQ multiplex PCR. Of roughly 69,000 clones in the sample, more than 85% were seen once. The sample was CD4+ T cells from peripheral blood mononuclear cells, taken in the third trimester of pregnancy. These receptors came from a female donor in good health, enrolled as a control in a pregnancy study.

This clone was observed a few times. The chain carries TRBV7-3 and TRBJ1-1; D is unclear. V was pared by 5 bases and J by 0 bases, with 7 bases between. Per the germline V gene, CDR1 is SGHTA and CDR2 is FQGTGA. This CDR3 has 13 residues. The CDR3 reads CASSPGMNTEAFF. In DNA form, the CDR3 reads TGTGCCAGCAGCCCGGGGATGAACACTGAAGCTTTCTTT.

This clone was seen a single time. The identical CDR3 is also encoded by other nucleotide sequences in the sample. The chain is built from TRBV18 and TRBJ2-1; 9 bases align to TRBD1. The CDR3 has 15 residues. J gave up 3 bases and V 1 base, and 1 base lay outside the gene matches. CDR1 is KGHSH and CDR2 is LQKENI in the germline V gene. The CDR3 sequence: CASSPRDRVYNEQFF. The CDR3 DNA is TGTGCCAGCTCACCACGGGACAGGGTCTACAATGAGCAGTTCTTC.

The chain recombines TRBV10-3 with TRBJ2-7; 7 bases are shared with TRBD1. The V gene end was trimmed by 11 bases and the J gene end by 5 bases; junction bases not matched to a gene: 12. Germline loops: CDR1 ENHRY, CDR2 SYGVKD. This CDR3 contains 13 residues. The CDR3, as DNA: TGTGCCGCCTCCAGGGGGTTCGACCACGAGCAGTACTTC. This sequence encodes CAASRGFDHEQYF.

V gene TRBV7-2 combines with J gene TRBJ2-7, with TRBD1 matching over 10 bases. The CDR3 spans 15 residues. Per germline, CDR1 SGHTA and CDR2 FQGNSA. V gave up 1 base and J gave up 5 bases; unmatched junction bases: 5. The CDR3 DNA reads as TGTGCCAGCAGCTTAGGGACAGGGGGAATCGACGAGCAGTACTTC. Its translation is CASSLGTGGIDEQYF.

CDR3 region: CASSYSGGLEAFF. In nucleotides, the CDR3 is TGTGCCAGCAGTTACTCAGGCGGTTTAGAAGCTTTCTTT. V is TRBV6-5 and J is TRBJ1-1; no clear D gene. Germline V gene lookup returns CDR1 MNHEY and CDR2 SVGAGI. The CDR3 is 13 amino acids. Deletions cut 0 bases from V and 8 bases from J, with 10 bases between.

The CDR3 loop reads CASSTNQGWNTEAFF. The CDR3 coding sequence is TGTGCCAGCAGCACCAATCAGGGATGGAACACTGAAGCTTTCTTT. This chain uses TRBV7-8 with TRBJ1-1; the D gene is possibly TRBD1 (5 bases). Trimming shortened V by 5 bases and J by 1 base, and 14 bases separated the two germline ends. CDR1 is SGHVS, CDR2 FQNEAQ, per germline. The CDR3 is 15 residues long.

This chain connects TRBV18 to TRBJ2-7; D might be TRBD2 (6 bases). The V gene lost 4 bases and the J gene lost 11 bases, with 21 bases spanning the gap. The V gene's germline CDR1 is KGHSH and CDR2 LQKENI. This CDR3 comprises 14 residues. The CDR3 is CASSQAGPPDEEYF. The CDR3 nucleotides read TGTGCCAGCTCACAAGCGGGCCCCCCCGATGAGGAGTACTTC. Full variable domain (missing parts from reference TRBV18 and TRBJ2-7): NAGVMQNPRHLVRRRGQEARLRCSPMKGHSHVYWYRQLPEEGLKFMVYLQKENIIDESGMPKERFSAEFPKEGPSILRIQQVVRGDSAAYFCASSQAGPPDEEYFGPGTRLTVT.

This rearrangement joins TRBV19 to TRBJ1-2; D is possibly TRBD1 (5 bases). Trimming cost V 3 bases and J 2 bases, with 10 bases left between them. This CDR3 has 14 residues. The V gene's germline CDR1 is LNHDA and CDR2 SQIVND (reference sequence). CDR3 sequence reads: CASSMRRGNYGYTF. The CDR3 DNA follows: TGTGCCAGTAGTATGCGTAGGGGCAACTATGGCTACACCTTC.

V gene TRBV25-1 combines with J gene TRBJ1-5; D might be TRBD1 (6 bases). Trimming removed 5 bases from V and 3 bases from J, with 17 bases in between. This CDR3 is 16 amino acids long. Germline values: CDR1 MGHDK, CDR2 SYGVNS. The CDR3 reads CASSQTGGAVNQPQHF. CDR3 sequence (DNA): TGTGCCAGCAGTCAAACCGGGGGGGCTGTCAATCAGCCCCAGCATTTT.

The rearrangement joins TRBV6-1 to TRBJ2-5, with D possibly TRBD2 on 5 matching bases. V was trimmed by 6 bases and J by 10 bases, leaving 12 bases between them. Germline CDR1 MNHNS, CDR2 SASEGT. This CDR3 has 11 residues. CDR3 loop: CASRDLEGQYF. The DNA of the CDR3 is TGTGCCAGCAGAGACCTAGAGGGCCAGTACTTC.

This rearrangement joins TRBV7-2 to TRBJ1-1; D is undetermined. The V gene lost 5 bases and the J gene lost 0 bases, with 10 bases spanning the gap. The V gene's germline CDR1 is SGHTA and CDR2 FQGNSA. CDR3 size: 14 residues. As DNA, the CDR3 is TGTGCCAGCAGCCCGGGATTAATGAACACTGAAGCTTTCTTT. Protein sequence: CASSPGLMNTEAFF.

The chain is built from TRBV30 and TRBJ2-1; 11 bases are a match to TRBD2. Per the germline V gene, CDR1 is GTSNPN and CDR2 is SVGIG (reference sequence). With 8 bases clipped from V and 2 bases from J, the junction kept 2 bases outside the gene matches. The CDR3 sequence is 13 residues long. CDR3 sequence reads: CAGTSGTYNEQFF. The CDR3 nucleotides read TGTGCCGGGACTAGCGGCACCTACAATGAGCAGTTCTTC. The full variable domain, with the rest looked up from reference TRBV30 and TRBJ2-1, is SQTIHQWPATLVQPVGSPLSLECTVEGTSNPNLYWYRQAAGRGLQLLFYSVGIGQISSEVPQNLSASRPQDRQFILSSKKLLLSDSGFYLCAGTSGTYNEQFFGPGTRLTVL.

The V and J genes are TRBV6-5 and TRBJ2-7; perhaps TRBD1 as D (8 bases). V was trimmed by 8 bases and J by 2 bases, leaving 13 bases between them. CDR1 and CDR2 (germline): MNHEY, SVGAGI. The length of the CDR3 is 13 residues. The CDR3 sequence is CASGRGQAYEQYF. The CDR3 region has the DNA TGTGCCAGCGGGAGGGGACAGGCCTACGAGCAGTACTTC.

J is TRBJ2-1 and V is TRBV2, with D perhaps matching TRBD2 (5 bases). The V and J ends lost 7 bases and 6 bases respectively, with 19 bases between them. CDR3 length equals 15 residues. Germline CDR1 is SNHLY and CDR2 is FYNNEI. CDR3 amino acids: CASTADGVRGNEQFF. In nucleotides, the CDR3 is TGTGCCAGCACCGCCGACGGGGTACGGGGCAATGAGCAGTTCTTC.

This clone was detected only once. J is TRBJ1-6 and V is TRBV6-6; D is perhaps TRBD1 (5 bases). Between the trimmed V and J ends, which lost 5 bases and 5 bases, there was a span of 13 bases. Germline CDR1 is MNHNY and CDR2 is SVGAGI (reference sequence). The CDR3 totals 15 residues. CDR3 region: CASSEGTGDNSPLHF. Here the CDR3 DNA reads TGTGCCAGCAGTGAGGGGACTGGTGATAATTCACCCCTCCACTTT.

The chain recombines TRBV9 with TRBJ2-7; TRBD2 agrees at 12 bases. The CDR3 is 15 amino acids. Germline V CDR1 and CDR2: SGDLS, YYNGEE. V was clipped by 5 bases and J by 2 bases; unmatched bases: 5. In DNA form, the CDR3 reads TGTGCCAGCAGTGCCACTAGCGGGGGGCCCTACGAGCAGTACTTC. This encodes CASSATSGGPYEQYF.

This chain connects TRBV19 to TRBJ2-1; D is possibly TRBD1 (5 bases). CDR1 and CDR2 (germline): LNHDA, SQIVND (reference sequence). Between the trimmed V and J ends, which lost 3 bases and 8 bases, there was a span of 11 bases. The CDR3 sequence is 13 residues long. The CDR3 reads CASSMAIRDEQFF. The CDR3 nucleotides are TGTGCCAGTAGTATGGCGATCAGGGATGAGCAGTTCTTC.

The chain recombines TRBV18 with TRBJ2-1, with 11 bases aligning to TRBD2. CDR1 is KGHSH and CDR2 is LQKENI in the germline V gene. Trimming took 3 bases from V and 9 from J; bases not matched to a gene: 4. This CDR3 is 14 amino acids long. CDR3 residues: CASSPSGGAVEQFF. Here the CDR3 DNA reads TGTGCCAGCTCACCTAGCGGGGGGGCCGTTGAGCAGTTCTTC. The full variable domain, its missing parts supplied by reference TRBV18 and TRBJ2-1, is NAGVMQNPRHLVRRRGQEARLRCSPMKGHSHVYWYRQLPEEGLKFMVYLQKENIIDESGMPKERFSAEFPKEGPSILRIQQVVRGDSAAYFCASSPSGGAVEQFFGPGTRLTVL.

V usage is TRBV4-1 and J usage is TRBJ2-5; 10 nucleotides agree with TRBD2. Germline assignment: CDR1 MGHRA and CDR2 YSYEKL. The CDR3 length is 15 residues. Trimming took 4 bases from V and 3 from J; bases not matched to a gene: 5. The CDR3 spells CASSLTGLAKETQYF. For the CDR3, the DNA is TGCGCCAGCAGCCTAACGGGACTAGCGAAAGAGACCCAGTACTTC.

This clone was seen a single time. The chain has TRBV10-3 and TRBJ2-5; D perhaps matches TRBD2 (6 bases). Germline CDR1 is ENHRY and CDR2 is SYGVKD. CDR3 length equals 16 residues. Trimming removed 3 bases from V and 0 bases from J, with 14 bases in between. The CDR3 loop is CAISEYRRDHQETQYF. The CDR3 bases are TGTGCCATCAGTGAATATAGGAGGGACCACCAAGAGACCCAGTACTTC.

This clone has just one count. The chain joins TRBV29-1 to TRBJ2-2; the match to TRBD2 covers 11 bases. CDR1 and CDR2 from the germline V gene are SQVTM and ANQGSEA. V lost 3 bases and J lost 6; bases outside the gene matches: 3. The CDR3 has 14 amino acids. As DNA, the CDR3 is TGCAGCGTTGACCCTAGCGGGGGGCCCGGGGAGCTGTTTTTT. Translated: CSVDPSGGPGELFF.